A selection of T cell receptor beta chains follows, all from one sample in a study of cytomegalovirus exposure and HLA in healthy donors. The table came from immunoSEQ multiplex PCR; TCRdb's copy has only in-frame clones and leaves some out. The table records about 130,000 clones, just under 75% of them present only once. The source material was PBMCs. The receptors come from a man aged 40-55 years in good health and CMV-seropositive. Each CDR3 is given with its conserved first and last residue. Each record gives: V gene, D gene, clone size, J gene, CDR3 DNA, CDR3 protein. D genes are given only for firm matches. Where a row states a size, it is once, few, many or the class of an expanded clone; other rows omit it.

>TRBV2|TRBD1|-|TRBJ1-5
TGTGCCAGCAGTGAGGGACAGGGTCTCAAGCCCCAGCATTTT
CASSEGQGLKPQHF
>TRBV6-6|TRBD1|-|TRBJ1-5
TGTGCCAGCAGTTACTCCTTCGGGACAGTTCAGCCCCAGCATTTT
CASSYSFGTVQPQHF
>TRBV5-1|-|-|TRBJ2-3
TGCGCCAGCAGCTTGGCCGTCTTCACAGATACGCAGTATTTT
CASSLAVFTDTQYF
>TRBV11-3|TRBD1|-|TRBJ2-3
TGTGCCAGCAGCTTCGGGACAGGGGACACAGATACGCAGTATTTT
CASSFGTGDTDTQYF
>TRBV5-1|TRBD1|once|TRBJ1-2
TGCGCCAGCGGTCCCTCTCCCGGGACAGCAGTTGGCTACACCTTC
CASGPSPGTAVGYTF
>TRBV2|TRBD2|few|TRBJ2-5
TGTGCCAGCAGCGTGGGGGTGGGGGGGGAGACCCAGTACTTC
CASSVGVGGETQYF
>TRBV27|TRBD2|-|TRBJ2-3
TGTGCCAGCAGTTCAGGACTAGCGGCGACCGCAAGAACAGATACGCAGTATTTT
CASSSGLAATARTDTQYF
>TRBV18|TRBD1|-|TRBJ1-1
TGTGCCAGCTCACCATGGCAGGGGGCGGGGAACACTGAAGCTTTCTTT
CASSPWQGAGNTEAFF
>TRBV7-8|-|few|TRBJ1-1
TGTGCCAGCAGCGAGAGAACAGAACTCACTGAAGCTTTCTTT
CASSERTELTEAFF
>TRBV2|-|-|TRBJ1-3
TGTGCCAGCAGTGAAGTCTGGACAAAGCTGAACTCTGGAAACACCATATATTTT
CASSEVWTKLNSGNTIYF
>TRBV5-1|TRBD1|-|TRBJ2-7
TGCGCCAGTAGCCGTGGACAGGGCGTAGGGGTGGGGCACGAGCAGTACTTC
CASSRGQGVGVGHEQYF
>TRBV7-2|-|-|TRBJ2-7
TGTGCCAGCAGCTACCTGGGGGGGGGCAATTCCTACGAGCAGTACTTC
CASSYLGGGNSYEQYF
>TRBV28|TRBD2|-|TRBJ2-3
TGTGCCAGTTCGACTAGCGGGAGCACAGATACGCAGTATTTT
CASSTSGSTDTQYF
>TRBV6-1|TRBD1|-|TRBJ1-6
TGTGCCAGCAGTGAAGAGGCGGCAGGGGGGCGGTCACCCCTCCACTTT
CASSEEAAGGRSPLHF
>TRBV5-1|-|-|TRBJ2-1
TGCGCCAGCAGCTTACGTTTCTGGACTACCTCCTACAATGAGCAGTTCTTC
CASSLRFWTTSYNEQFF
>TRBV5-1|-|-|TRBJ2-1
TGCGCCAGCAGTTCCACTGAATTATACAATGAGCAGTTCTTC
CASSSTELYNEQFF
>TRBV2|-|-|TRBJ2-1
TGTGCCAGCAGTGAGGCGGGGAGCTCCTACAATGAGCAGTTCTTC
CASSEAGSSYNEQFF
>TRBV19|TRBD2|few|TRBJ2-3
TGTGCCAGTAGTATGGGACTAGCGGGAGATACGCAGTATTTT
CASSMGLAGDTQYF
>TRBV6-1|TRBD1|-|TRBJ1-2
TGTGCCAGCAGCCTCGGACAGGGTATAGATGGCTACACCTTC
CASSLGQGIDGYTF
>TRBV4-2|TRBD2|-|TRBJ2-5
TGTGCCAGCAGCCAAGCGGGGACTAGCGGGCAAGAGACCCAGTACTTC
CASSQAGTSGQETQYF
>TRBV28|-|-|TRBJ1-4
TGTGCCAGCACCTCAGGCTGGGAAAAACTGTTTTTT
CASTSGWEKLFF
>TRBV9|-|-|TRBJ2-7
TGTGCCAGCAGCGTAGACGGACAGCCGGGTTACGAGCAGTACTTC
CASSVDGQPGYEQYF
>TRBV28|-|-|TRBJ2-5
TGTGCCAGCAGTTCCTCCGGCCAAGAGACCCAGTACTTC
CASSSSGQETQYF
>TRBV5-1|-|few|TRBJ1-6
TGCGCCAGCAGGTTGGAGCATAATTCACCCCTCCACTTT
CASRLEHNSPLHF
>TRBV5-6|-|-|TRBJ2-4
TGTGCCAGCAGCTTCCTCGGGGGGCAGGGAGCCAAAAACATTCAGTACTTC
CASSFLGGQGAKNIQYF
>TRBV7-9|TRBD1|-|TRBJ2-7
TGTGCCAGCAGCTTAGTGTCGGGTCGGGACAGGTCACCCTACGAGCAGTACTTC
CASSLVSGRDRSPYEQYF
>TRBV2|TRBD1|-|TRBJ1-5
TGTGCCAGCAGGGAAAGAACCGGGACAGGGGGCGGTCAGCCCCAGCATTTT
CASRERTGTGGGQPQHF
>TRBV15|TRBD1|-|TRBJ2-7
TGTGCCACCAGCAGATCAGGGGGCAACGAGCAGTACTTC
CATSRSGGNEQYF
>TRBV28|TRBD1|once|TRBJ2-7
TGTGCCAGCAGTTTACCGGGACAGGTCGCCTACGAGCAGTACTTC
CASSLPGQVAYEQYF
>TRBV27|TRBD1|few|TRBJ2-7
TGTGCCAGCAGCCCTGGACAGGGTCTCTACGAGCAGTACTTC
CASSPGQGLYEQYF
>TRBV19|TRBD1|-|TRBJ1-5
TGTGCCAGTAGAACAGGGGCCGCGGTTCAGCCCCAGCATTTT
CASRTGAAVQPQHF
>TRBV19|TRBD2|-|TRBJ2-3
TGTGCCAGTAGTATCTCACTAGCGGGTACGCAGTATTTT
CASSISLAGTQYF
>TRBV27|TRBD2|-|TRBJ2-3
TGTGCCAGCAGTTTACTAGCGGAGCTCACGGATACGCAGTATTTT
CASSLLAELTDTQYF
>TRBV6-5|-|few|TRBJ2-7
TGTGCCAGCTCCTCCAGAGAGGAGTACGAGCAGTACTTC
CASSSREEYEQYF
>TRBV5-6|TRBD2|once|TRBJ2-1
TGTGCCAGCAGCGTTAGCGGGAGTTACAATGAGCAGTTCTTC
CASSVSGSYNEQFF
>TRBV9|-|-|TRBJ1-5
TGTGCCAGCAGCGTAGGGTGGCGGGATCAGCCCCAGCATTTT
CASSVGWRDQPQHF
>TRBV27|-|-|TRBJ2-2
TGTGCCAGCCGGCGAGGAGCCACCGGGGAGCTGTTTTTT
CASRRGATGELFF
>TRBV18|-|-|TRBJ2-7
TGTGCCAGCTCACCCCGGGAGAAAACTTACGAGCAGTACTTC
CASSPREKTYEQYF
>TRBV6-5|TRBD1|-|TRBJ1-2
TGTGCCAGCAGGCGACAGGGGGCGAGAGGCTACACCTTC
CASRRQGARGYTF
>TRBV5-1|-|few|TRBJ1-1
TGCGCCAGCAGCTTGGTAGAACGGGGCACTGAAGCTTTCTTT
CASSLVERGTEAFF
>TRBV4-2|-|few|TRBJ2-3
TGTGCCAGCAGCCAACATTCAGGGGCCCGACGCACAGATACGCAGTATTTT
CASSQHSGARRTDTQYF
>TRBV7-9|TRBD1|once|TRBJ2-7
TGTGCCAGCAGCTTGGGACAGGGGACCTACGAGCAGTACTTC
CASSLGQGTYEQYF
>TRBV19|TRBD2|-|TRBJ2-3
TGTGCCAGTAGTTCGACTAGCTGGGCAGATACGCAGTATTTT
CASSSTSWADTQYF
>TRBV19|TRBD1|-|TRBJ1-2
TGTGCCAGTAGTCGGGACAGAACCTATGGCTACACCTTC
CASSRDRTYGYTF
>TRBV4-1|TRBD1|-|TRBJ2-7
TGCGCCAGCAGCGGACAGGGAAAGCGCGAGCAGTACTTC
CASSGQGKREQYF
>TRBV28|-|-|TRBJ2-3
TGTGCCAGCAGCTTACTAGCTTCAGATACGCAGTATTTT
CASSLLASDTQYF
>TRBV14|TRBD1|-|TRBJ2-7
TGTGCCAGCAGCCAAGCCACGGGACAGGGGGCCTACGAGCAGTACTTC
CASSQATGQGAYEQYF
>TRBV19|-|-|TRBJ1-1
TGTGCCAGTAGTCGGGGAACGAACACTGAAGCTTTCTTT
CASSRGTNTEAFF
>TRBV11-3|TRBD1|-|TRBJ2-5
TGTGCCAGCAGCTTAACAGGGGTGGATGACGAGACCCAGTACTTC
CASSLTGVDDETQYF
>TRBV6-1|TRBD2|-|TRBJ2-7
TGTGCCAGCAGGCGCGGGGGAACCTACGAGCAGTACTTC
CASRRGGTYEQYF